This T cell receptor beta chain was obtained from a study of blood T cell repertoires in COVID-19. Study-level background: Samples representing acute and convalescent COVID-19 were sourced from the United States, Italy and Spain. From T cells, B-cell-depleted T cells, or PBMCs came the material, which was cDNA or gDNA.

Authors' analysis steps: From reference gene primer amplification, estimates of nucleated cell counts were derived. Using immunoSEQ multiplex PCR, the repertoire was profiled, and TCRdb retains in-frame clones only, with some absent. From that table come the V and J calls and clone size; the DNA was used to work out D and trimming. The data contain 80,000 or so clones, 86% of them singletons. Input material: peripheral blood. The clonotype comes from a woman between 55 and 75 years old with acute or convalescent COVID-19.

CDR3 loop: CASSLSWRQGAYEQYF. The CDR3 region has the DNA TGTGCCAGCAGCTTAAGCTGGCGACAGGGGGCCTACGAGCAGTACTTC. The rearrangement joins TRBV7-2 to TRBJ2-7; 9 bases agree with TRBD1. Per the germline V gene, CDR1 is SGHTA and CDR2 is FQGNSA. This CDR3 spans 16 amino acids. The V and J ends lost 2 bases and 2 bases, in that order; junction bases with no gene match: 7.